Listed below are T cell receptor beta chains from one sample, sequenced in a study of identical twins. TCRdb reprocessed the 5' RACE reads with MiXCR, giving one entry per CDR3 protein. The repertoire holds under 350,000 distinct CDR3 sequences, with less than 9.5% as singletons. The same data also went into a second study, on yellow fever vaccine responses in identical twins.

The sequencing input was CD8+ T cells sorted from blood. The receptors shown here come from a woman aged 18-29 years in good health. The conserved cysteine and the conserved F or W are not part of the CDR3 here.

V	J	CDR3
TRBV7-3	TRBJ2-1	ASSLGEGQDNEQF
TRBV9	TRBJ2-7	ASSPRRTLDGEQY
TRBV7-9	TRBJ2-3	ASSHTSGNSTDTQY
TRBV4-3	TRBJ2-1	ASSQDWGTYNEQF
TRBV7-8	TRBJ2-1	ASSQRGETYNEQF
TRBV11-2	TRBJ2-5	ASKPKGIQETQY
TRBV4-3	TRBJ2-1	ASSQDRGAPDNEQF
TRBV6-1	TRBJ2-1	ASSEASGGNEQF
TRBV20-1	TRBJ2-1	SARNLVAHSYNEQF
TRBV25-1	TRBJ2-3	AKSRQREGRPDTQY
TRBV28	TRBJ2-7	ASSLNRDTSYEQY
TRBV28	TRBJ2-7	ASSLLDSSYEQY
TRBV7-2	TRBJ2-3	ASSPGGASTDTQY